Described below is a single T cell receptor beta chain sequence and its context. This entry comes from a study of blood T cells in healthy people across ages. The CDR3 is 14 residues long. Looked up from germline, CDR1 is SGDLS and CDR2 is YYNGEE. The germline V and J ends were trimmed by 6 bases and 3 bases, with 16 bases remaining between them. Sample-barcoded 5' priming and a J-beta primer mix drove a second PCR of roughly 6 to 12 cycles. TCRdb recomputed calls from the 5' RACE reads with MiXCR, one row per CDR3 protein. In the table there are 800,000 or so distinct CDR3 sequences, just under 25% of which are singletons. This sample also appeared in a second study, on T cells of mothers and their children.

Input material: blood. The chain employs TRBV9 and TRBJ2-7; TRBD1 is a possible D gene (5 bases). The TCR was taken from a boy aged 5-17 years in good health. CDR3 in amino acids: CASNPGIGDYEQYF. CDR3 sequence (DNA): TGTGCCAGCAACCCAGGGATAGGGGACTACGAGCAGTACTTC.